What follows are 14 T cell receptor beta chains derived from one specimen sequenced in a study of cytomegalovirus exposure and HLA in healthy donors. 13 Jbeta primers and 60 Vbeta primers were used for the PCR. Profiling relied on immunoSEQ multiplex PCR, and the TCRdb table lists in-frame clones only, not all of them. The table includes some 150,000 clones, about 76% detected once. Source material: PBMCs. These receptors were taken from a human donor in good health.

The CDR3 coding sequence is TGTGCCTGGAGTTCAGGGCAAGAGACCCAGTACTTC. Translating gives CAWSSGQETQYF. The V and J genes are TRBV30 and TRBJ2-5, with TRBD1 as a possible D gene (5 bases). This CDR3 is built from 12 residues. Germline CDR1 reads GTSNPN; CDR2 reads SVGIG (reference sequence). V dropped 2 bases and J dropped 2 bases, with 6 bases sitting between them.

This clone was counted a single time. The chain links TRBV7-6 to TRBJ2-7; D uncertain. Deletions cut 5 bases from V and 1 base from J, with 21 bases between. Germline V gene sequence: CDR1 SGHVS, CDR2 FNYEAQ. The CDR3 has 17 residues. The CDR3 loop reads CASSPRSPLVSSYEQYF. DNA of the CDR3: TGTGCCAGCAGCCCGAGATCCCCGTTAGTGAGTTCCTACGAGCAGTACTTC.

This clone was seen only a few times. The gene calls are TRBV20-1 and TRBJ2-7; no definite D call. The CDR3 is made up of 11 amino acids. V was pared by 1 base and J by 7 bases, with 8 bases between. Germline V gives CDR1 DFQATT, CDR2 SNEGSKA (reference sequence). The CDR3 DNA is TGCAGTGCTAGAGTTGTAGAAGAGCAGTACTTC. It encodes CSARVVEEQYF.

This clone was recorded only once. This chain connects TRBV19 to TRBJ1-5; 10 bases are a match to TRBD1. Germline assignment: CDR1 LNHDA and CDR2 SQIVND (reference sequence). The CDR3 runs 13 residues. V dropped 6 bases and J dropped 11; count of bases not matched to a gene: 7. CDR3 DNA: TGTGCCAGTAGCGGACAGGGGGTTGGGACCCAGCATTTT. Its translation is CASSGQGVGTQHF.

The gene calls are TRBV7-3 and TRBJ2-1; D is perhaps TRBD2 (5 bases). The V end was cut by 3 bases, the J end by 7 bases, with 13 bases between. This CDR3 is built from 14 residues. Looked up from germline, CDR1 is SGHTA and CDR2 is FQGTGA. The CDR3: CASSFGGSGNEQFF. The CDR3, as DNA: TGTGCCAGCAGCTTCGGTGGGAGTGGTAATGAGCAGTTCTTC. Combining the CDR3 with reference TRBV7-3 and TRBJ2-1 gives the whole variable domain GAGVSQTPSNKVTEKGKYVELRCDPISGHTALYWYRQSLGQGPEFLIYFQGTGAADDSGLPNDRFFAVRPEGSVSTLKIQRTERGDSAVYLCASSFGGSGNEQFFGPGTRLTVL.

The chain employs TRBV5-4 and TRBJ2-7; a possible D gene is TRBD1 (7 bases). The CDR3 has 16 amino acids. Trimming removed 4 bases at V and 6 bases at J, with 23 bases between. Germline CDR1 and CDR2: SGHNT and YYREEE (reference sequence). The CDR3, as DNA: TGTGCCAGCAGCGACCGAGGAGGGGGGACAGTAGCCGAGCAGTACTTC. The encoded protein is CASSDRGGGTVAEQYF.

The rearrangement uses TRBV5-1 and TRBJ2-7, with 8 bases identical to TRBD2. CDR3 length equals 16 residues. Trimming removed 0 bases from V and 0 bases from J; junction bases left unmatched: 5. Germline V gene data show CDR1 as SGHRS and CDR2 as YFSETQ. The CDR3 bases are TGCGCCAGCAGCTTGGCCCTAGCGGGTAACTCCTACGAGCAGTACTTC. Translating it yields CASSLALAGNSYEQYF. Supplemented by reference TRBV5-1 and TRBJ2-7, the full variable domain reads KAGVTQTPRYLIKTRGQQVTLSCSPISGHRSVSWYQQTPGQGLQFLFEYFSETQRNKGNFPGRFSGRQFSNSRSEMNVSTLELGDSALYLCASSLALAGNSYEQYFGPGTRLTVT.

V and J are TRBV10-3 and TRBJ2-2; D is possibly TRBD2 (5 bases). Germline-derived CDR1 and CDR2 are ENHRY and SYGVKD. The CDR3 runs to 14 residues. V lost 6 bases and J lost 5, with 13 bases in between. The CDR3 loop is CAISGLSDTGELFF. DNA for the CDR3: TGTGCCATCAGCGGACTGTCTGATACCGGGGAGCTGTTTTTT.

The rearrangement joins TRBV6-6 to TRBJ1-1; TRBD1 agrees at 11 bases. V trimming: 4 bases; J trimming: 8 bases; junction bases outside the gene matches: 3. This CDR3 spans 13 amino acids. Germline V gene data show CDR1 as MNHNY and CDR2 as SVGAGI (reference sequence). Here the CDR3 reads CASSSGQGVEAFF. In nucleotides, the CDR3 is TGTGCCAGCAGTTCGGGACAGGGGGTAGAAGCTTTCTTT.

V usage is TRBV5-4 and J usage is TRBJ1-1; perhaps TRBD1 as D (5 bases). Trimming removed 4 bases at V and 1 base at J, with 17 bases between. The CDR3 is 16 residues long. The germline V gene has CDR1 SGHNT and CDR2 YYREEE (reference sequence). Here the CDR3 DNA reads TGTGCCAGCAGCCCCGCCTCGGGGCGGGGGAACACTGAAGCTTTCTTT. It translates to CASSPASGRGNTEAFF.

This clone was recorded only once. The chain has TRBV27 and TRBJ2-2; 7 positions match TRBD1. The CDR3 totals 14 residues. V was clipped by 6 bases and J by 6 bases; unmatched bases: 7. CDR1 and CDR2 (germline): MNHEY, SMNVEV (reference sequence). The DNA for the CDR3 is TGTGCCAGCAGAGTACAGGGGCTATCCGGGGAGCTGTTTTTT. It specifies CASRVQGLSGELFF.

The rearrangement links TRBV6-4 to TRBJ1-2, with 10 bases matching TRBD1. Per the germline V gene, CDR1 is MRHNA and CDR2 is SNTAGT. V lost 1 base and J lost 8; bases outside the gene matches: 7. The CDR3 consists of 15 residues. The CDR3 DNA sequence: TGTGCCAGCAGTGACTTCTCCGGGACAGGGGAGGGCTACACCTTC. It translates to CASSDFSGTGEGYTF.

The V gene is TRBV19, the J gene TRBJ1-2, with 8 bases that match TRBD1. Trimming took 4 bases from V and 4 from J; bases not matched to a gene: 2. Germline V gene lookup returns CDR1 LNHDA and CDR2 SQIVND (reference sequence). This CDR3 region has 13 residues. The CDR3 loop reads CASSTGQGYGYTF. The CDR3 nucleotides are TGTGCCAGTAGTACCGGACAGGGCTATGGCTACACCTTC.

This clone appeared a few times. This chain joins TRBV6-1 and TRBJ2-1; unclear D gene. Germline lookup yields CDR1 MNHNS and CDR2 SASEGT. The V and J ends lost 8 bases and 9 bases respectively, with 20 bases between them. The CDR3 contains 14 residues. DNA of the CDR3: TGTGCCAGCGGATTTGGAGTCCGTGGCGGTGAGCAGTTCTTC. Translating it yields CASGFGVRGGEQFF.